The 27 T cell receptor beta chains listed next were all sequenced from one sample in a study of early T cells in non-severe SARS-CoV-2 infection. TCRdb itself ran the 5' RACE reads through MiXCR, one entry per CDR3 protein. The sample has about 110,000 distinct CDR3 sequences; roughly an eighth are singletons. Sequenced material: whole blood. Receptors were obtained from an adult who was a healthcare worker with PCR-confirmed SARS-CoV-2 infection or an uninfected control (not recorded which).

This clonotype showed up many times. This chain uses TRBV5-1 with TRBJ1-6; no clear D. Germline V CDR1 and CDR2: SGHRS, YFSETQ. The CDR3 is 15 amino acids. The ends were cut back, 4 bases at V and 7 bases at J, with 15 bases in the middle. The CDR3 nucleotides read TGCGCCAGCAGCCCGGACGGGAGGAGCAATTCACCCCTCCACTTT. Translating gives CASSPDGRSNSPLHF.

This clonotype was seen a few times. CDR3 protein: CSAGGGEGTDTQYF. The CDR3 DNA follows: TGCAGTGCCGGGGGTGGGGAAGGCACAGATACGCAGTATTTT. The chain is built from TRBV20-1 and TRBJ2-3; a weak D match, TRBD2 (6 bases). The CDR3 is 14 residues long. Looked up from germline, CDR1 is DFQATT and CDR2 is SNEGSKA (reference sequence). Trimming removed 6 bases at V and 1 base at J, with 14 bases between.

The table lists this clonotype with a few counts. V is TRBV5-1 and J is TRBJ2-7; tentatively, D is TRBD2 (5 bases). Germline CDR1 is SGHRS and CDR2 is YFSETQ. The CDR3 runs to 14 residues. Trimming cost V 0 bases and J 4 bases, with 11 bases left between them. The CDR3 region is CASSLAGFGYEQYF. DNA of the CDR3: TGCGCCAGCAGCTTGGCGGGATTTGGATACGAGCAGTACTTC.

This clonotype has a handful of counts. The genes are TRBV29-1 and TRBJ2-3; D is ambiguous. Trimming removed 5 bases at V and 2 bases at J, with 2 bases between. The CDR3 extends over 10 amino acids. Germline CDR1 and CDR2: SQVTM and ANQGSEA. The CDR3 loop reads CSVFTDTQYF. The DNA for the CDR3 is TGCAGCGTTTTCACAGATACGCAGTATTTT.

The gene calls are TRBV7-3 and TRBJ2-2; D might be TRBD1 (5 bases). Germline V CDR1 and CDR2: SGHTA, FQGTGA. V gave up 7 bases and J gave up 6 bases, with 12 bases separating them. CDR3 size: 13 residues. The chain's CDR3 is CASTHQGSGELFF. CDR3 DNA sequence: TGTGCCAGCACTCACCAGGGTTCCGGGGAGCTGTTTTTT.

CDR3 residues: CASSVGSSGNTEAFF. In nucleotides, the CDR3 is TGTGCCAGCAGCGTAGGGTCTTCGGGGAACACTGAAGCTTTCTTT. The gene calls are TRBV9 and TRBJ1-1; D gene uncertain. The CDR3 runs to 15 residues. CDR1 SGDLS and CDR2 YYNGEE come from the germline V gene. The V and J ends lost 0 bases and 1 base respectively, with 10 bases between them.

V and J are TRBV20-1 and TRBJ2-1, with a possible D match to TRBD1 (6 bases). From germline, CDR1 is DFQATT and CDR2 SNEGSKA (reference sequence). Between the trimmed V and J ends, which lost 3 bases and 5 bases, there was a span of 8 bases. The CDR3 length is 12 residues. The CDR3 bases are TGCAGTGCTAGCGGGACAAACAATGAGCAGTTCTTC. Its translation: CSASGTNNEQFF.

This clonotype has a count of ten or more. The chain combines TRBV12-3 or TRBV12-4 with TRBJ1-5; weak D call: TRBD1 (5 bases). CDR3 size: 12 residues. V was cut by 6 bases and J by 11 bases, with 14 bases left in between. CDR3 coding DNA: TGTGCCAGCAGCCACCCGACAGTGACCCAGCATTTT. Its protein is CASSHPTVTQHF.

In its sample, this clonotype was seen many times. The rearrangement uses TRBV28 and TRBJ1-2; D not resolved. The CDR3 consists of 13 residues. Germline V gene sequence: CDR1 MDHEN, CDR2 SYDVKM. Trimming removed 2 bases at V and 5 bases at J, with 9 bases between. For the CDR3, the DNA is TGTGCCAGCAGTTTACCACAGACGTATGGCTACACCTTC. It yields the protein CASSLPQTYGYTF.

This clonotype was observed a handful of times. The CDR3 region is CASSHGGGEEDTQYF. DNA of the CDR3: TGTGCCAGCAGCCATGGCGGAGGGGAGGAAGATACGCAGTATTTT. The genes are TRBV3-1 and TRBJ2-3; tentative D call: TRBD2 (6 bases). Germline V CDR1 and CDR2: LGHDT, YNNKEL (reference sequence). V was pared by 3 bases and J by 5 bases, with 15 bases between. CDR3 length: 15 residues.

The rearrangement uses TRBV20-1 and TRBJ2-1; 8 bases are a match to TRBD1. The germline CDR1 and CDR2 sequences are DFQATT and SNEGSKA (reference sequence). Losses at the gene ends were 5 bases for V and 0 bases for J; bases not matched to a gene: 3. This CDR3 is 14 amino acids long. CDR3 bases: TGCAGTGCTGGGACAGGCAGCTCCTACAATGAGCAGTTCTTC. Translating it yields CSAGTGSSYNEQFF.

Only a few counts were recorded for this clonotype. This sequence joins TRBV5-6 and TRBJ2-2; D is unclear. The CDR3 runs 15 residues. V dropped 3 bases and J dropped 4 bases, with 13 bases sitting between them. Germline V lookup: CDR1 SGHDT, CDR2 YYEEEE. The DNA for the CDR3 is TGTGCCAGCAGCTACGAGTTGAAGCGCACCGGGGAGCTGTTTTTT. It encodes CASSYELKRTGELFF.

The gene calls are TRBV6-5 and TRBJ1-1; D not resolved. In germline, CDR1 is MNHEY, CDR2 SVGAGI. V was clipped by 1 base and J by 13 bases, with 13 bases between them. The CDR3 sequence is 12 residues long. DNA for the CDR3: TGTGCCAGCAGTTACTTAGGGCAGATTGTTTTCTTT. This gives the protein CASSYLGQIVFF.

Here the CDR3 reads CASSFLPGDSYEQYF. The CDR3 nucleotides are TGTGCCAGCAGCTTCTTGCCCGGCGACTCCTACGAGCAGTACTTC. V usage is TRBV7-2 and J usage is TRBJ2-7; D is undetermined. Trimming removed 3 bases from V and 0 bases from J, with 12 bases in between. The CDR3 is made up of 15 amino acids. CDR1 and CDR2 (germline): SGHTA, FQGNSA.

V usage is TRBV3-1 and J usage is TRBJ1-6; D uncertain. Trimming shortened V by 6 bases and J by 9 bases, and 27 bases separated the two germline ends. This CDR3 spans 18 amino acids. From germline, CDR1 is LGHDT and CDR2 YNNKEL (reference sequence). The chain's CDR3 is CASSREGPLRPPGSPLHF. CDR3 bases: TGTGCCAGCAGTCGAGAAGGGCCACTCCGACCACCGGGTTCACCCCTCCACTTT. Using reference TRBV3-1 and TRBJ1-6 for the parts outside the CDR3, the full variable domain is DTAVSQTPKYLVTQMGNDKSIKCEQNLGHDTMYWYKQDSKKFLKIMFSYNNKELIINETVPNRFSPKSPDKAHLNLHINSLELGDSAVYFCASSREGPLRPPGSPLHFGNGTRLTVT.

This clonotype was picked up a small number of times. In DNA form, the CDR3 reads TGTGCCAGCAGCCAGCGGACATCCTTGGGCTACACCTTC. This gives the protein CASSQRTSLGYTF. This chain connects TRBV3-1 to TRBJ1-2; tentative D call: TRBD1 (5 bases). Germline lookup yields CDR1 LGHDT and CDR2 YNNKEL (reference sequence). Trimming left V 3 bases short and J 8 bases short, with 13 bases between. The CDR3 has 13 residues.

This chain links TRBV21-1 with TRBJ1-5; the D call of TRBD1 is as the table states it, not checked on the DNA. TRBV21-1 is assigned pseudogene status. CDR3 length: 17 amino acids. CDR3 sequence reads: CASSTRGTDYSNQPQHF. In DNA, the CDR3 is TGTGCCAGCAGCACGAGAGGGACAGATTATAGCAATCAGCCCCAGCATTTT.

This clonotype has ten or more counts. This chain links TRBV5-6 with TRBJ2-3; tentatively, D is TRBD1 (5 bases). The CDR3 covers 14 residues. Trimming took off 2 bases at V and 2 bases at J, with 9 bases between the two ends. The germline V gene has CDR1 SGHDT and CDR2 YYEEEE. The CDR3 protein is CASSFQGSTDTQYF. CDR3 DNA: TGTGCCAGCAGCTTTCAGGGATCCACAGATACGCAGTATTTT.

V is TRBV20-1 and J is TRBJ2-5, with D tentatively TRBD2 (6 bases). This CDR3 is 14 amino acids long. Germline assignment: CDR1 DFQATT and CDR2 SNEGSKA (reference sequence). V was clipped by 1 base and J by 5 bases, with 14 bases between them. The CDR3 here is CSARGTGVWETQYF. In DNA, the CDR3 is TGCAGTGCTAGAGGGACGGGAGTCTGGGAGACCCAGTACTTC.

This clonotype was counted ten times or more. CDR3 in amino acids: CSVGSGLLDEQFF. The CDR3 DNA sequence: TGCAGCGTTGGTTCTGGGTTACTCGATGAGCAGTTCTTC. V gene TRBV29-1 combines with J gene TRBJ2-1; D not resolved. The CDR3 runs to 13 residues. V lost 4 bases and J lost 8, with 15 bases in between. The germline CDR1 and CDR2 sequences are SQVTM and ANQGSEA.

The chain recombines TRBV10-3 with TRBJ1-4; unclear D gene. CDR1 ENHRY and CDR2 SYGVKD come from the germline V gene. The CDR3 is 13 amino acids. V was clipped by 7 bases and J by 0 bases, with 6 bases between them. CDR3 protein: CAIKAATNEKLFF. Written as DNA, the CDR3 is TGTGCCATCAAGGCAGCAACTAATGAAAAACTGTTTTTT.

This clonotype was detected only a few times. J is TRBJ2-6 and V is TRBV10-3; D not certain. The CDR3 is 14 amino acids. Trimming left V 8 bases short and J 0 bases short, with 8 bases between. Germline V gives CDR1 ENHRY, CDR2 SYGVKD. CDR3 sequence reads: CAIGNTSGANVLTF. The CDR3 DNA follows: TGTGCCATCGGTAACACCTCTGGGGCCAACGTCCTGACTTTC.

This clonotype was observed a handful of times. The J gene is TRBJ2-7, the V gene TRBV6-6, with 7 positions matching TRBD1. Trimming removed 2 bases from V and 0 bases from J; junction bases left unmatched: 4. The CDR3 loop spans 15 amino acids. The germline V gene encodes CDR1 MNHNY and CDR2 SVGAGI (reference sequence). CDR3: CASSYKGTDSYEQYF. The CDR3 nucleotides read TGTGCCAGCAGTTACAAGGGGACAGACTCCTACGAGCAGTACTTC.

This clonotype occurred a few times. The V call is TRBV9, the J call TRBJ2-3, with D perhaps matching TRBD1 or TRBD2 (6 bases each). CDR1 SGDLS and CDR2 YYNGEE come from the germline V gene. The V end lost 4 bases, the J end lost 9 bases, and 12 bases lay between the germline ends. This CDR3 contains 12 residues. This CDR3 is CASSLAGTTQYF. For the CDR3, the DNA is TGTGCCAGCAGCTTGGCGGGGACAACGCAGTATTTT.

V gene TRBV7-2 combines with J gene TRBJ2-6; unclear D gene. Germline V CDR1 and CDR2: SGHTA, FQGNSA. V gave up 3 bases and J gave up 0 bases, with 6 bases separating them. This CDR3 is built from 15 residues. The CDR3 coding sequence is TGTGCCAGCAGCTTGGCAGTCTCTGGGGCCAACGTCCTGACTTTC. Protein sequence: CASSLAVSGANVLTF.

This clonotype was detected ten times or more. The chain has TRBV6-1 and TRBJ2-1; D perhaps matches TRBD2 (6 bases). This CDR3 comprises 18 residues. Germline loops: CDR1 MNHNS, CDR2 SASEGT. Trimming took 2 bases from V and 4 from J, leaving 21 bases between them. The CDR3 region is CASSESRLLAPVYNEQFF. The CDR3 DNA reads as TGTGCCAGCAGTGAATCCCGGCTTCTAGCGCCCGTTTACAATGAGCAGTTCTTC.

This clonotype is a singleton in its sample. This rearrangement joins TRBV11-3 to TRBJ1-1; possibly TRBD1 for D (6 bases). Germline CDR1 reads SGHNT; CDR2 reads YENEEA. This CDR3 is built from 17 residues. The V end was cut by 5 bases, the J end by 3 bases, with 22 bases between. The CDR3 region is CASSLSPGTWRDTEAFF. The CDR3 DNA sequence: TGTGCCAGCAGCCTCTCACCCGGGACATGGCGGGACACTGAAGCTTTCTTT.